This T cell receptor beta chain derives from a study of tumor-infiltrating lymphocytes in primary liver carcinoma. The wider study: The patient group consisted of men and women aged 30 to 69 years.

A primer matching the constant region was used to make TCR beta cDNA from approximately 500 ng of total RNA. A slightly modified ARM-PCR protocol with three nested multiplex PCR rounds produced these TCR beta libraries. Use of TRBV1-TRBV30 forward primers with a C-beta reverse primer characterized the first two PCR rounds, which lasted about 10 cycles each. TCRdb re-analysed the multiplex PCR reads in MiXCR, keeping a single row per CDR3 protein. This table holds about 75,000 distinct CDR3 sequences, roughly 69% found once. This clonotype was recorded only once. One end of the junction varies from germline; a read error may be responsible. From unsorted bulk tissue weighing roughly 18-31 mg, DNA and RNA were co-extracted. Treatment of the patients' primary liver carcinoma consisted of surgical resection. The V gene's germline CDR1 is SQVTM and CDR2 ANQGSEA. CDR3 length equals 15 residues.

This receptor was obtained from a man in his forties or fifties with primary liver carcinoma and hepatitis B virus infection. This chain links TRBV29-1 with TRBJ2-5; 11 bases align to TRBD1. The sample taken for sequencing was tumor-adjacent normal liver tissue. CDR3 amino acids: CSVDADRGRAEAQYF. Here the CDR3 DNA reads TGCAGCGTTGACGCGGACAGGGGGCGAGCAGAGGCCCAGTACTTC.